A single T cell receptor (beta chain) is shown here with its context. This sample is drawn from a study of identical twins. This CDR3 has 14 amino acids. V gave up 3 bases and J gave up 8 bases, with 16 bases separating them. MiXCR, run by TCRdb on the 5' RACE reads, gives a single entry per CDR3 protein. The sample has 500,000 to 650,000 distinct CDR3 sequences, around 24% seen once. This same sample was also taken into another study, of yellow fever vaccine responses in identical twins.

The clonotype originates from a woman aged 18-29 years in good health. The chain combines TRBV12-3 or TRBV12-4 with TRBJ1-2; D perhaps matches TRBD1 (5 bases). Material for sequencing was CD4+ T cells sorted from blood. CDR3 coding DNA: TGTGCCAGCAGTTTTGGTACAGGCCGCCGAGGCTACACCTTC. This encodes CASSFGTGRRGYTF.